A single sample is the source of the 21 T cell receptor beta chains below, sequenced in a study of blood T cell repertoires in COVID-19. The data were produced by immunoSEQ multiplex PCR, yet TCRdb's version contains in-frame clones alone and is incomplete. Of about 12,000 clones in the sample, about nine tenths were seen once. Sequences were obtained from peripheral blood. All receptors come from a human donor in a cohort sampled during active COVID-19.

The chain couples TRBV30 to TRBJ1-2; 7 nucleotides match TRBD1. Germline loops: CDR1 GTSNPN, CDR2 SVGIG (reference sequence). Unmatched junction bases numbered 11, after V lost 8 bases and J lost 5 bases. This CDR3 spans 13 amino acids. The CDR3 loop reads CAADDRVEYGYTF. CDR3 DNA: TGTGCCGCAGATGACAGGGTAGAGTATGGCTACACCTTC.

The chain has TRBV23-1 and TRBJ2-2; the match to TRBD2 covers 10 bases. TRBV23-1 is filed as an ORF, its function uncertain. The ends lost 3 bases at V and 0 bases at J; junction bases unmatched: 7. The CDR3 extends over 18 amino acids. The CDR3 protein is CASSQAKREGPNTGELFF. CDR3 DNA sequence: TGCGCCAGCAGTCAGGCCAAGCGGGAGGGCCCGAACACCGGGGAGCTGTTTTTT.

The chain recombines TRBV9 with TRBJ1-2, with 9 bases aligning to TRBD1. Germline V gene sequence: CDR1 SGDLS, CDR2 YYNGEE. V lost 0 bases to trimming and J lost 0 bases; unmatched junction nucleotides: 12. The CDR3 is 19 residues long. This CDR3 is CASSVEGGTGSSTNYGYTF. CDR3 DNA: TGTGCCAGCAGCGTAGAGGGGGGGACAGGGAGTTCGACTAACTATGGCTACACCTTC.

V gene TRBV27 combines with J gene TRBJ2-7; 8 nucleotides align to TRBD1. CDR1 MNHEY and CDR2 SMNVEV come from the germline V gene (reference sequence). This CDR3 is built from 16 residues. Trimming took 5 bases from V and 2 from J; bases not matched to a gene: 11. The CDR3 region is CASSNHRGKVAYEQYF. CDR3 DNA sequence: TGTGCCAGCAGTAACCACAGGGGGAAGGTTGCCTACGAGCAGTACTTC.

This chain links TRBV27 with TRBJ2-2, with TRBD1 matching over 7 bases. Germline CDR1 and CDR2: MNHEY and SMNVEV (reference sequence). The V segment lost 8 bases and the J segment 7 bases; nucleotides outside the gene matches: 10. The CDR3 is 14 amino acids. CDR3 nucleotide sequence: TGTGCCAGCGGTATACAGGGGCCGGGCGGGGAGCTGTTTTTT. Protein sequence: CASGIQGPGGELFF.

The chain uses TRBV28 and TRBJ2-1, with a tentative D call TRBD2 (6 bases). This CDR3 has 15 residues. Trimming cost V 7 bases and J 8 bases, with 21 bases left between them. Germline CDR1 is MDHEN and CDR2 is SYDVKM. CDR3: CASIGEDEGGDEQFF. The CDR3 DNA follows: TGTGCCAGCATCGGGGAGGACGAGGGTGGCGATGAGCAGTTCTTC.

The V and J genes are TRBV19 and TRBJ1-2; TRBD1 is a possible D gene (5 bases). CDR3 length: 16 residues. Germline V gene data show CDR1 as LNHDA and CDR2 as SQIVND (reference sequence). V lost 4 bases, J lost 2 bases, and 17 bases lay in between. In DNA form, the CDR3 reads TGTGCCAGTAGTAGCGGGACGGGCGGGGGAAACTATGGCTACACCTTC. Residues: CASSSGTGGGNYGYTF.

The genes are TRBV4-1 and TRBJ2-2; D is unresolved. This CDR3 has 14 residues. Trimming shortened V by 6 bases and J by 8 bases, and 16 bases separated the two germline ends. CDR1 and CDR2 (germline): MGHRA, YSYEKL. CDR3 loop: CASRPGFPGGELFF. The CDR3 bases are TGCGCCAGCAGACCGGGTTTCCCCGGAGGGGAGCTGTTTTTT.

The CDR3 spells CARSLECYFPNNEQFF. CDR3 DNA: TGTGCCAGAAGCTTGGAGTGTTATTTCCCTAACAATGAGCAGTTCTTC. V usage is TRBV5-3 and J usage is TRBJ2-1; D gene uncertain. TRBV5-3 is treated as an ORF (open reading frame) with a function not yet certain. The CDR3 extends over 16 amino acids. V lost 0 bases, J lost 5 bases, and 15 bases lay in between.

The genes are TRBV2 and TRBJ1-1, with D perhaps TRBD1 (5 bases). V was clipped by 6 bases and J by 1 base, with 12 bases between them. Germline V gene sequence: CDR1 SNHLY, CDR2 FYNNEI. This CDR3 comprises 14 residues. For the CDR3, the DNA is TGTGCCAGCAGCAGAGTCGGACAGAACACTGAAGCTTTCTTT. Translation gives CASSRVGQNTEAFF. The variable domain in full, with the rest retrieved from reference TRBV2 and TRBJ1-1, is EPEVTQTPSHQVTQMGQEVILRCVPISNHLYFYWYRQILGQKVEFLVSFYNNEISEKSEIFDDQFSVERPDGSNFTLKIRSTKLEDSAMYFCASSRVGQNTEAFFGQGTRLTVV.

This clone was seen only once. The J gene is TRBJ1-2, the V gene TRBV6-4; 8 bases are shared with TRBD1. Germline assignment: CDR1 MRHNA and CDR2 SNTAGT. The CDR3 consists of 13 residues. The ends lost 6 bases at V and 8 bases at J; junction bases unmatched: 8. The CDR3 region has the DNA TGTGCCAGCAGAAACGGACAGGGAGAGGGCTACACCTTC. Its translation: CASRNGQGEGYTF.

In the case of this clone: Different DNA sequences within this sample yield the same CDR3. The V call is TRBV6-5, the J call TRBJ2-7; D perhaps matches TRBD2 (5 bases). The germline V gene encodes CDR1 MNHEY and CDR2 SVGAGI. The ends were cut back, 5 bases at V and 3 bases at J, with 14 bases in the middle. The CDR3 totals 14 residues. The CDR3 reads CASSRRTGNYEQYF. CDR3 sequence (DNA): TGTGCCAGCAGTCGACGGACGGGGAACTACGAGCAGTACTTC.

The rearrangement links TRBV7-8 to TRBJ2-7; 7 bases fit TRBD2. The J segment lost 2 bases and the V segment lost 2 bases, leaving 6 bases of the junction unmatched. Germline assignment: CDR1 SGHVS and CDR2 FQNEAQ. The CDR3 is 15 amino acids. CDR3 protein: CASSLSSGQAYEQYF. DNA of the CDR3: TGTGCCAGCAGCTTAAGTAGCGGGCAGGCCTACGAGCAGTACTTC.

The chain carries TRBV3-1 (or the pseudogene TRBV3-2) and TRBJ2-7; D is unresolved. This CDR3 spans 17 amino acids. V was shortened by 1 base and J by 0 bases, with 16 bases between the two germline ends. Germline CDR1 and CDR2: LGHDT and YNNKEL (reference sequence). CDR3 coding DNA: TGTGCCAGCAGCCAAGGGGTGGGCCTTTTGAGCTCCTACGAGCAGTACTTC. This codes for CASSQGVGLLSSYEQYF.

In nucleotides, the CDR3 is TGTGCCAGTAGCGTACAGTCATCCCCCTACGAGCAGTACTTC. Translating it yields CASSVQSSPYEQYF. This rearrangement joins TRBV19 to TRBJ2-7; D is unclear. The V end was cut by 6 bases, the J end by 2 bases, with 14 bases between. CDR1 and CDR2 (germline): LNHDA, SQIVND (reference sequence). The CDR3 sequence is 14 residues long.

The chain carries TRBV11-2 and TRBJ2-1, with 11 bases that match TRBD2. Germline CDR1 and CDR2: SGHAT and FQNNGV. Unmatched junction bases numbered 9, after V lost 5 bases and J lost 9 bases. The CDR3 is 15 residues long. The CDR3 DNA sequence: TGTGCCAGCAGCCAATTAGCGGGAGGGAAGATTGAGCAGTTCTTC. Translated, it gives CASSQLAGGKIEQFF.

V and J are TRBV10-1 and TRBJ2-1; D remains ambiguous. Per germline, CDR1 WNHNN and CDR2 SYGVQD (reference sequence). The CDR3 is 13 residues long. Between the trimmed V and J ends, which lost 4 bases and 8 bases, there was a span of 12 bases. CDR3 protein: CASSVSPYHEQFF. Written as DNA, the CDR3 is TGCGCCAGCAGTGTGTCCCCGTATCATGAGCAGTTCTTC.

This clone was counted a few times. The V call is TRBV12-3 or TRBV12-4, the J call TRBJ2-7; D unclear. Trimming pared 5 bases from V and 1 base from J, leaving 3 bases between. The CDR3 contains 11 residues. This CDR3 is CASSQSYEQYF. CDR3 in DNA: TGTGCCAGCAGTCAATCCTACGAGCAGTACTTC.

The count of this clone is one. J is TRBJ2-2 and V is TRBV19; D perhaps matches TRBD1 (6 bases). Trimming pared 5 bases from V and 0 bases from J, leaving 13 bases between. The germline CDR1 and CDR2 sequences are LNHDA and SQIVND (reference sequence). The CDR3 length is 16 residues. CDR3: CASSSTRTANTGELFF. CDR3 sequence (DNA): TGTGCCAGTAGTTCCACCAGGACAGCGAACACCGGGGAGCTGTTTTTT.

The J gene is TRBJ1-2, the V gene TRBV30; 9 bases line up with TRBD1. Germline V lookup: CDR1 GTSNPN, CDR2 SVGIG (reference sequence). V shed 2 bases and J 8 bases; nucleotides not matched to a gene: 6. The CDR3 extends over 13 amino acids. The CDR3 DNA follows: TGTGCCTGGAGTTCCTACAGGGGGCTCGGCTACACCTTC. Protein product: CAWSSYRGLGYTF.

The gene calls are TRBV7-9 and TRBJ2-3, with D unresolved. The CDR3 extends over 15 amino acids. Germline values: CDR1 SEHNR, CDR2 FQNEAQ (reference sequence). V lost 1 base and J lost 2, with 10 bases in between. CDR3 region: CASSLGASVTDTQYF. The CDR3, as DNA: TGTGCCAGCAGCTTAGGAGCGTCAGTCACAGATACGCAGTATTTT.